Below are 17 T cell receptor beta chains sequenced from a single sample in a study of human T cells and chemical hapten exposure. TCRdb fed the RACE reads into MiXCR, producing one record per CDR3 protein. The table records 75,000 to 100,000 distinct CDR3 sequences, roughly an eighth of them present only once. Described time point: patch test 1, 2 weeks after DPC sensitization. As for treatment: therapeutic diphenylcyclopropenone sensitization with weekly scalp DPC. The sequencing here drew on whole blood, taken in connection with sensitization to the hapten diphenylcyclopropenone (DPC). Receptor source: a woman in her 40s with alopecia areata. Some clones in this sample may be carry-over from other donors' samples.

V and J are TRBV11-2 and TRBJ2-1; 10 bases line up with TRBD1. Unmatched junction bases numbered 4, after V lost 0 bases and J lost 8 bases. The germline CDR1 and CDR2 sequences are SGHAT and FQNNGV. The CDR3 spans 15 residues. CDR3: CASSLDGTGVDEQFF. CDR3 DNA: TGTGCCAGCAGCTTAGATGGGACAGGGGTGGATGAGCAGTTCTTC.

This clonotype was observed a handful of times. The chain has TRBV28 and TRBJ1-5; TRBD1 matches at 9 bases. Germline-derived CDR1 and CDR2 are MDHEN and SYDVKM. The CDR3 extends over 17 amino acids. The V gene end was trimmed by 4 bases and the J gene end by 4 bases; junction bases not matched to a gene: 11. Here the CDR3 DNA reads TGTGCCAGCAGTTGGGGAATTCGGGACAGGGTAAATCAGCCCCAGCATTTT. Its protein product is CASSWGIRDRVNQPQHF.

This clonotype was detected only a few times. In DNA form, the CDR3 reads TGTGCCAGCAGTTATGTGAGCAGGACTAGCGGGAGGGCTGGAACCAAAAACATTCAGTACTTC. It translates to CASSYVSRTSGRAGTKNIQYF. This rearrangement joins TRBV6-2 or TRBV6-3 to TRBJ2-4, with 15 nucleotides matching TRBD2. The V gene's germline CDR1 is MNHEY and CDR2 SVGEGT. Unmatched junction bases numbered 14, after V lost 3 bases and J lost 2 bases. CDR3 size: 21 residues.

The table lists this clonotype with a few counts. J is TRBJ2-1 and V is TRBV9, with 8 bases lining up with TRBD2. CDR3 length: 15 amino acids. After removal of 7 bases from V and 2 bases from J, the junction contained 8 bases not matched to a gene. In germline, CDR1 is SGDLS, CDR2 YYNGEE. The CDR3 nucleotides are TGTGCCAGCGGCAGCTCTAGCGGGCCCTACAATGAGCAGTTCTTC. Its translation: CASGSSSGPYNEQFF.

V gene TRBV6-2 or TRBV6-3 combines with J gene TRBJ2-7; D is possibly TRBD1 or TRBD2 (5 bases each). Trimming took off 4 bases at V and 4 bases at J, with 20 bases between the two ends. The CDR3 consists of 16 residues. Germline V gene sequence: CDR1 MNHEY, CDR2 SVGEGT. This CDR3 is CASSSTIQGAHYEQYF. CDR3 DNA: TGTGCCAGCAGTTCGACTATTCAGGGAGCCCATTACGAGCAGTACTTC.

The chain uses TRBV28 and TRBJ1-5, with D perhaps TRBD1 (5 bases). Between the trimmed V and J ends, which lost 7 bases and 3 bases, there was a span of 16 bases. Germline V gene sequence: CDR1 MDHEN, CDR2 SYDVKM. The CDR3 has 15 residues. The CDR3 DNA is TGTGCCAGCACCCAATCGGCAGGGCACAATCAGCCCCAGCATTTT. Translating it yields CASTQSAGHNQPQHF.

This clonotype was seen repeatedly, ten times or more. This chain joins TRBV5-1 and TRBJ1-2, with 8 bases lining up with TRBD1. The germline CDR1 and CDR2 sequences are SGHRS and YFSETQ. CDR3 length equals 13 residues. V lost 4 bases, J lost 6 bases, and 5 bases stayed unmatched. The CDR3 protein is CASSRDRRDGYTF. CDR3 DNA: TGCGCCAGCAGCCGGGACAGGAGGGATGGCTACACCTTC.

This clonotype was counted at least ten times. The chain employs TRBV6-5 and TRBJ2-5; 9 bases are a match to TRBD1. The CDR3 is made up of 16 amino acids. The germline V gene has CDR1 MNHEY and CDR2 SVGAGI. Trimming cost V 2 bases and J 7 bases; bases outside gene matches: 11. CDR3 coding DNA: TGTGCCAGCAGTTACGGGACAGGGCAAGGGAGGGGGACCCAGTACTTC. Translated, it gives CASSYGTGQGRGTQYF.

The table lists this clonotype with a few counts. The CDR3 sequence is CASSVEKGPDTQYF. The CDR3 DNA follows: TGTGCCAGCAGCGTAGAGAAAGGGCCAGATACGCAGTATTTT. The gene calls are TRBV9 and TRBJ2-3; D gene ambiguous. The CDR3 runs 14 residues. Germline V gives CDR1 SGDLS, CDR2 YYNGEE. Trimming pared 0 bases from V and 4 bases from J, leaving 9 bases between.

The rearrangement uses TRBV7-9 and TRBJ1-2; no reliable D call. Trimming cost V 3 bases and J 1 base, with 12 bases left between them. The CDR3 has 15 residues. The germline V gene has CDR1 SEHNR and CDR2 FQNEAQ (reference sequence). Here the CDR3 DNA reads TGTGCCAGCAGCTTGTTTCCAGAGGATAACTATGGCTACACCTTC. Its protein product is CASSLFPEDNYGYTF.

This clonotype has just a few counts. This chain links TRBV5-1 with TRBJ2-3; 8 nucleotides align to TRBD2. The CDR3 covers 16 residues. CDR1 is SGHRS and CDR2 is YFSETQ in the germline V gene. V was pared by 4 bases and J by 2 bases, with 9 bases of the junction left unmatched. The CDR3 DNA reads TGCGCCAGCAGCCCTGGGGCGGGAGGACTCACAGATACGCAGTATTTT. Translated: CASSPGAGGLTDTQYF.

This clonotype turned up a few times. The chain uses TRBV7-9 and TRBJ2-3; D unresolved. Germline-derived CDR1 and CDR2 are SEHNR and FQNEAQ (reference sequence). The V gene lost 7 bases and the J gene lost 3 bases, with 5 bases spanning the gap. The CDR3 extends over 11 amino acids. The CDR3 region has the DNA TGTGCCAGCACCGGTACAGATACGCAGTATTTT. Protein product: CASTGTDTQYF.

Many counts were recorded for this clonotype. The chain employs TRBV24-1 and TRBJ1-5, with D hard to call. V shed 9 bases and J shed 6 bases, with 17 bases lying between them. This CDR3 is built from 14 residues. Germline V gene lookup returns CDR1 KGHDR and CDR2 SFDVKD. This chain's CDR3 is CATGSSTTFQPQHF. Here the CDR3 DNA reads TGTGCCACCGGTTCCTCCACGACATTTCAGCCCCAGCATTTT.

This clonotype was observed a handful of times. This chain joins TRBV28 and TRBJ2-1, with 7 bases matching TRBD2. There are 14 residues in the CDR3. Looked up from germline, CDR1 is MDHEN and CDR2 is SYDVKM. Trimming removed 4 bases from V and 8 bases from J; junction bases left unmatched: 8. The CDR3 sequence is CASSSPTAGHEQFF. For the CDR3, the DNA is TGTGCCAGCAGTTCCCCGACAGCGGGACATGAGCAGTTCTTC.

In this sample, this clonotype turned up a few times. The chain recombines TRBV7-2 with TRBJ2-3; D not resolved. In germline, CDR1 is SGHTA, CDR2 FQGNSA. V was clipped by 7 bases and J by 0 bases, with 14 bases between them. The CDR3 consists of 15 residues. The CDR3 sequence is CASTSDGRSTDTQYF. CDR3 DNA sequence: TGTGCCAGCACCTCGGACGGGCGGAGCACAGATACGCAGTATTTT.

The sample holds a few counts of this clonotype. The chain carries TRBV4-2 and TRBJ2-3; TRBD2 might be the D (6 bases). Looked up from germline, CDR1 is LGHNA and CDR2 is YNFKEQ. V gave up 3 bases and J gave up 4 bases, with 11 bases separating them. The CDR3 extends over 14 amino acids. CDR3 amino acids: CASSQEGRSDTQYF. CDR3 DNA: TGTGCCAGCAGCCAGGAGGGCCGGTCAGATACGCAGTATTTT.

The chain couples TRBV27 to TRBJ1-4, with D unresolved. The CDR3 loop spans 15 amino acids. V dropped 4 bases and J dropped 7 bases, with 16 bases sitting between them. Germline V gene sequence: CDR1 MNHEY, CDR2 SMNVEV (reference sequence). The CDR3 reads CASSSTRRAGEKLFF. The CDR3 nucleotides read TGTGCCAGCAGTTCCACTAGACGGGCGGGTGAAAAACTGTTTTTT.